The subject of this entry is one T cell receptor beta chain. These data belong to a study of blood T cell repertoires in COVID-19. Recovered status applied to Cohort 3 donors who had two consecutive negative PCRs. It also applied to those with clearance or with symptom resolution. CDR1 SQVTM and CDR2 ANQGSEA come from the germline V gene. Trimming took off 1 base at V and 4 bases at J, with 16 bases between the two ends. The CDR3 sequence is 15 residues long. Sequencing was performed with immunoSEQ multiplex PCR; in TCRdb, only in-frame clones are kept and a portion is missing. The table lists about 340,000 clones, about 92% of them singletons, with less than 20% in the top ten.

The chain links TRBV29-1 to TRBJ1-1; D perhaps matches TRBD1 (6 bases). The clonotype originates from a woman between 25 and 40 years old who had recovered from COVID-19. Sequencing was carried out using PBMCs or T cells enriched from blood (not recorded which). The CDR3 DNA is TGCAGCGTTGAAGGCGTGCGGGGGCAGGCCACTGAAGCTTTCTTT. Translating it yields CSVEGVRGQATEAFF.